This TCR beta chain stems from a study of cytomegalovirus exposure and HLA in healthy donors. Comments on this clone: The antigen is not known.

General observations from the study: The study carried out a later analysis of TCR beta sequences. It associated some 18,000 of them with specific HLA alleles at a false discovery rate of 0.05.

The PCR made use of 60 Vbeta and 13 Jbeta primers. Assay: immunoSEQ multiplex PCR; the TCRdb copy retains only in-frame clones and omits some. The sample shows under 250,000 clones, roughly 79% of them seen only once. The source material was PBMCs. This TCR was sampled from a man aged 30 to 45 in good health and CMV-seronegative.

Here the CDR3 DNA reads TGCAGCTGTCATGGGGGGGCAGATACGCAGTATTTT. It is translated as CSCHGGADTQYF. The chain links TRBV29-1 to TRBJ2-3; TRBD2 aligns across 7 bases. CDR1 and CDR2 from the germline V gene are SQVTM and ANQGSEA. The CDR3 extends over 12 amino acids. V was pared by 8 bases and J by 4 bases, with 6 bases of the junction left unmatched.